This TCR beta chain is from a study of patients and donors after allogeneic stem cell transplantation. Germline values: CDR1 SGHDT, CDR2 YYEEEE. V gave up 4 bases and J gave up 0 bases, with 13 bases separating them. The CDR3 is 15 residues long. TCRdb re-analysed the RT-PCR reads in MiXCR, keeping a single row per CDR3 protein. The sample holds roughly 250,000 distinct CDR3 sequences, roughly 14% seen once. The sequence came from a human donor who was either an allogeneic HSCT recipient or a stem cell or donor lymphocyte infusion donor (not recorded which). It is not recorded whose cells these are; they may come from a transplant donor. V usage is TRBV5-6 and J usage is TRBJ1-1; maybe TRBD1 (5 bases). Sequenced material: blood, either unsorted or a sorted T cell fraction (not recorded which). DNA for the CDR3: TGTGCCAGCAGCGGTGACAGAGGGGTGAACACTGAAGCTTTCTTT. Its protein is CASSGDRGVNTEAFF. Variable domain in full (rest from reference TRBV5-6 and TRBJ1-1): DAGVTQSPTHLIKTRGQQVTLRCSPKSGHDTVSWYQQALGQGPQFIFQYYEEEERQRGNFPDRFSGHQFPNYSSELNVNALLLGDSALYLCASSGDRGVNTEAFFGQGTRLTVV.